This T cell receptor beta chain originates from a study of CD4 T cells in relation to SARS-CoV-2 and coronaviruses. Overall study context: Median patient age was 38.5 years, spanning 21 to 72 years.

The CDR3 has 16 amino acids. The junction had 9 bases not matched to a gene; V was cut back by 3 bases and J by 4 bases. Germline V gives CDR1 SGHNT, CDR2 YENEEA. Of note for this clone: Its antigen remains unidentified.

Findings and limits, study-wide: Approximately 65% of donors had memory CD4+ clonotypes crossrecognizing SARS-CoV-2 and common cold coronavirus spike.

The method was immunoSEQ multiplex PCR; TCRdb's version includes in-frame clones alone and lacks a portion of them. The sample includes tens of thousands of clones, approximately 87% of them seen just once. The sequence was obtained from an adult with COVID-19. V is TRBV11-3 and J is TRBJ1-1; 9 bases match TRBD1. The sequenced sample was memory CD4+ T cells from PBMCs. CDR3 region: CASSLGQGDRSTEAFF. The CDR3 nucleotides are TGTGCCAGCAGCTTGGGACAGGGAGATCGAAGCACTGAAGCTTTCTTT.